Many counts were recorded for the clone carrying this T cell receptor (beta chain). This specimen comes from a study of blood T cells in healthy people across ages. A second PCR, run for about 7 to 11 cycles, used a sample-barcoded 5' primer plus a J-beta primer mix. Unique molecular identifiers of 12 random nucleotides labeled each cDNA. TCRdb ran MiXCR on the 5' RACE reads and lists one entry per CDR3 protein. The sample records approximately 700,000 distinct CDR3 sequences, approximately 30% being singletons. The study isolated at least 6.5 million PBMCs from each sample. This clonotype originated in an elderly woman in good health. The sequenced sample consisted of blood.

The CDR3 nucleotides read TGTGCCAGCACTCCGACCGATTATCGTACTGAAGCTTTCTTT. It encodes CASTPTDYRTEAFF. V and J are TRBV12-3 or TRBV12-4 and TRBJ1-1; D ambiguous. V shed 7 bases and J shed 5 bases, with 17 bases lying between them. This CDR3 has 14 amino acids.